This entry concerns a single T cell receptor beta chain. TCR beta CDR3 sequences were amplified from RNA transcripts. The HTBI primer set served for first-round RT-PCR of the TCR CDR3. TCRdb reprocessed the multiplex PCR reads with MiXCR, giving one entry per CDR3 protein. Of a few hundred thousand distinct CDR3 sequences in the sample, over 20% were seen once. In the ophthalmopathy cohort, Clinical Activity Score was at least 3, NOSPECS grade at least 4, and duration under 3 months. The diagnostic basis comprised clinical symptoms, serum thyroxine and TRAb, thyroid ultrasound and orbital computed tomography. Germline CDR1 is MNHNS and CDR2 is SASEGT. V shed 4 bases and J 3 bases; nucleotides not matched to a gene: 12. The CDR3 has 17 amino acids. This sample is part of a study of T cells in Graves' hyperthyroidism and ophthalmopathy. Across the study: Before any treatment, at initial diagnosis, peripheral blood was collected.

This clonotype originated in a young man with Graves' ophthalmopathy. This chain connects TRBV6-1 to TRBJ1-1; 9 nucleotides match TRBD1. Sequencing was performed on blood. The CDR3, as DNA: TGTGCCAGCAGTGCCCGGACAGGGGATCGGTGCGACACTGAAGCTTTCTTT. Its translation is CASSARTGDRCDTEAFF.